Given below is one T cell receptor beta chain in context. Its antigen is not known. Within the sample, other DNA sequences also encode this same CDR3. This entry is derived from a study of shared clonotypes between healthy human individuals. Study overall: Every donor yielded three CD4 naive, three CD4 memory, two CD8 naive and one CD8 memory plate.

A CD45RA+ naive subset and a CD45RA-negative memory subset were split from CD4+ cells. From germline, CDR1 is KGHSH and CDR2 LQKENI. V lost 1 base and J 5 bases, leaving 8 bases between the germline ends. CDR3 length equals 13 residues. Per sorted-subset replicate PCR, input was 200 to 250 ng DNA, representing around 30,000 T cell genomes. Sequenced by immunoSEQ multiplex PCR; TCRdb stores in-frame clones only, minus some. The table records over 2 million clones, 80% to 95% of them present only once. The study's findings and limits: Among non-shared clonotypes, generation probabilities were lower than among those shared by all four donors.

Sequenced: naive CD4+ T cells from PBMCs. The sample's subset: CD45RA+ positively selected. This clonotype was obtained from a man aged 18 to 35 in good health. Some clones in this sample may be carry-over from other donors' samples. The V gene is TRBV18, the J gene TRBJ1-1; D is unclear. As DNA, the CDR3 is TGTGCCAGCTCACCACAGGGCCGGACTGAAGCTTTCTTT. This encodes CASSPQGRTEAFF.